This T cell receptor (beta chain) is from a study of T-cell memory formation after mild COVID-19. Overall study: Among the donors, TCR clusters were largely specific to each donor.

Study-wide findings and caveats: Day 15 to 85 contracting clones showed balanced CD4/CD8; later expanders leaned CD4+. Memory from before infection featured some responding clones, which suggests cross-reactive memory joined.

Germline V gene lookup returns CDR1 SEHNR and CDR2 FQNEAQ (reference sequence). Trimming removed 10 bases at V and 5 bases at J, with 20 bases between. This CDR3 region has 15 residues. This clonotype turned up a few times. Its matching antigen is unknown. Constant-segment-primed 5'RACE gave TCR alpha and TCR beta cDNA libraries with sample barcodes and UMIs. One entry per CDR3 protein results from TCRdb running MiXCR on the 5' RACE reads. The sample holds hundreds of thousands of distinct CDR3 sequences, around 27% seen once. The specimen was PBMCs or a T cell subset sorted from them (not recorded which). The clonotype comes from an adult woman who had mild COVID-19 (a few samples of this study predate the infection). Cell type and time point are not known. The chain uses TRBV7-9 and TRBJ2-2; D possibly matches TRBD1 or TRBD2 (7 bases each). The CDR3 sequence is CATPGGDSRTGELFF. CDR3 coding DNA: TGTGCCACCCCAGGGGGGGACAGTCGGACCGGGGAGCTGTTTTTT.